One and the same sample provided the 32 T cell receptor beta chains below, sequenced in a study of T cell responses to AZD1222 COVID-19 vaccine. Repertoires were generated with immunoSEQ multiplex PCR, while TCRdb's copy carries only in-frame clones and drops some. The sample carries 95,000 to 120,000 clones, about 82% recorded once. Sample: peripheral blood, taken on day 0 of AZD1222 vaccination. These receptors came from an adult in good health.

This chain joins TRBV9 and TRBJ2-1, with TRBD2 matching 9 bases. CDR3 size: 16 residues. The germline V gene has CDR1 SGDLS and CDR2 YYNGEE. Trimming cost V 0 bases and J 6 bases; bases outside gene matches: 7. The CDR3 sequence: CASSVATWRGGNEQFF. The CDR3 DNA reads as TGTGCCAGCAGCGTAGCTACATGGCGGGGGGGCAATGAGCAGTTCTTC.

The CDR3 coding sequence is TGTGCCAGCAGTTTAGCGGGGGGGAAAGAGACCCAGTACTTC. Protein product: CASSLAGGKETQYF. This rearrangement joins TRBV28 to TRBJ2-5, with 9 bases matching TRBD2. CDR3 length: 14 residues. V trimming: 2 bases; J trimming: 3 bases; junction bases outside the gene matches: 1. The germline V gene has CDR1 MDHEN and CDR2 SYDVKM.

The chain couples TRBV7-2 to TRBJ2-3; 10 bases match TRBD2. The germline V gene encodes CDR1 SGHTA and CDR2 FQGNSA. The ends lost 1 base at V and 6 bases at J; junction bases unmatched: 16. The CDR3 loop spans 19 amino acids. CDR3 nucleotide sequence: TGTGCCAGCAGCTTAGATAGAGGACTAGCGGCCCCCAGGTCCGATACGCAGTATTTT. Encoded protein: CASSLDRGLAAPRSDTQYF.

The V call is TRBV6-5, the J call TRBJ1-3; D might be TRBD1 (6 bases). CDR3 length: 15 amino acids. V lost 8 bases, J lost 0 bases, and 14 bases lay in between. Germline CDR1 MNHEY, CDR2 SVGAGI. For the CDR3, the DNA is TGTGCCAGCGGTCGACAGGATAGCTCTGGAAACACCATATATTTT. Protein sequence: CASGRQDSSGNTIYF.

The sample holds one count of this clone. This chain links TRBV18 with TRBJ1-1, with 8 nucleotides matching TRBD1. The CDR3 loop spans 15 amino acids. Germline-derived CDR1 and CDR2 are KGHSH and LQKENI. J was trimmed by 1 base and V by 3 bases; bases with no gene match: 4. The CDR3 sequence: CASSPDRGRNTEAFF. In DNA form, the CDR3 reads TGTGCCAGCTCACCTGACAGGGGACGGAACACTGAAGCTTTCTTT. Full variable domain (rest looked up from reference TRBV18 and TRBJ1-1): NAGVMQNPRHLVRRRGQEARLRCSPMKGHSHVYWYRQLPEEGLKFMVYLQKENIIDESGMPKERFSAEFPKEGPSILRIQQVVRGDSAAYFCASSPDRGRNTEAFFGQGTRLTVV.

J is TRBJ2-3 and V is TRBV5-6; D is ambiguous. Germline V gene data show CDR1 as SGHDT and CDR2 as YYEEEE. The CDR3 length is 15 residues. V lost 6 bases and J 1 base, leaving 15 bases between the germline ends. CDR3 in DNA: TGTGCCAGCACCCTGTCGCACTCAGGCACAGATACGCAGTATTTT. Translating gives CASTLSHSGTDTQYF.

The chain is built from TRBV5-6 and TRBJ1-5; perhaps TRBD1 as D (6 bases). This CDR3 is built from 14 residues. Deletions cut 4 bases from V and 5 bases from J, with 13 bases between. Germline CDR1 and CDR2: SGHDT and YYEEEE. In DNA, the CDR3 is TGTGCCAGCAGCGTATTAAGGGGGGATCAGCCCCAGCATTTT. The encoded protein is CASSVLRGDQPQHF.

This clone came up once. V gene TRBV28 combines with J gene TRBJ1-2; unclear D gene. Germline V gene lookup returns CDR1 MDHEN and CDR2 SYDVKM. V was pared by 3 bases and J by 8 bases, with 10 bases between. The CDR3 contains 12 residues. The CDR3 spells CASSLTSGGYTF. CDR3 nucleotide sequence: TGTGCCAGCAGTTTGACCTCGGGAGGCTACACCTTC.

The chain couples TRBV5-4 to TRBJ1-2; D gene uncertain. This CDR3 has 12 amino acids. Germline CDR1 is SGHNT and CDR2 is YYREEE (reference sequence). V was pared by 4 bases and J by 6 bases, with 10 bases between. For the CDR3, the DNA is TGTGCCAGCAGCCGCGAGATGGATGGCTACACCTTC. Its protein is CASSREMDGYTF.

CDR3 residues: CASRPGLAGRTDTQYF. Here the CDR3 DNA reads TGTGCCAGCAGGCCAGGACTAGCGGGCAGAACAGATACGCAGTATTTT. J is TRBJ2-3 and V is TRBV2; TRBD2 matches at 11 bases. V trimming: 6 bases; J trimming: 3 bases; junction bases outside the gene matches: 8. Germline V lookup: CDR1 SNHLY, CDR2 FYNNEI. This CDR3 region has 16 residues.

This clone was detected only a few times. This chain links TRBV19 with TRBJ2-5, with D maybe TRBD2 (6 bases). In germline, CDR1 is LNHDA, CDR2 SQIVND (reference sequence). The CDR3 consists of 14 residues. The V end lost 1 base, the J end lost 2 bases, and 8 bases lay between the germline ends. The CDR3 nucleotides are TGTGCCAGTAGTATAGGTAGCGGACAAGAGACCCAGTACTTC. Protein product: CASSIGSGQETQYF.

The rearrangement uses TRBV27 and TRBJ2-5; D perhaps matches TRBD1 (5 bases). The V end was cut by 5 bases, the J end by 5 bases, with 15 bases between. Germline CDR1 is MNHEY and CDR2 is SMNVEV (reference sequence). This CDR3 contains 14 residues. The CDR3 reads CASSPRTSGETQYF. DNA for the CDR3: TGTGCCAGCAGTCCCCGGACATCAGGGGAGACCCAGTACTTC.

This clone was seen a handful of times. V usage is TRBV7-9 and J usage is TRBJ2-2; 9 positions match TRBD1. This CDR3 is 14 amino acids long. Germline V lookup: CDR1 SEHNR, CDR2 FQNEAQ (reference sequence). The V gene end was trimmed by 2 bases and the J gene end by 6 bases; junction bases not matched to a gene: 1. The CDR3 region has the DNA TGTGCCAGCAGCTTAACAGGGGGCCCCGGGGAGCTGTTTTTT. Amino acid sequence: CASSLTGGPGELFF.

The chain combines TRBV12-3 or TRBV12-4 with TRBJ1-1; D unresolved. There are 10 residues in the CDR3. Trimming removed 11 bases from V and 6 bases from J, with 10 bases in between. CDR3 region: CACRVAEAFF. The CDR3 bases are TGTGCCTGCCGCGTCGCTGAAGCTTTCTTT.

The J gene is TRBJ1-5, the V gene TRBV7-2, with a weak D call TRBD1 (5 bases). V shed 1 base and J shed 3 bases, with 10 bases lying between them. This CDR3 is built from 15 residues. Germline V gene data show CDR1 as SGHTA and CDR2 as FQGNSA. CDR3 DNA sequence: TGTGCCAGCAGCTTAGTGGGGACCAACAATCAGCCCCAGCATTTT. This codes for CASSLVGTNNQPQHF.

Notes on this clone: Other DNA variants within this sample encode the same CDR3. J is TRBJ1-5 and V is TRBV5-1, with D maybe TRBD1 (6 bases). From germline, CDR1 is SGHRS and CDR2 YFSETQ. This CDR3 is built from 13 residues. V lost 0 bases, J lost 5 bases, and 6 bases lay in between. Here the CDR3 reads CASSLDRDQPQHF. Written as DNA, the CDR3 is TGCGCCAGCAGCTTGGACAGGGATCAGCCCCAGCATTTT.

This sequence joins TRBV10-3 and TRBJ1-5, with D unclear. Germline V gene lookup returns CDR1 ENHRY and CDR2 SYGVKD. CDR3 size: 15 residues. V gave up 2 bases and J gave up 4 bases, with 12 bases separating them. The CDR3 DNA is TGTGCCATCAGTGAGGCGGCGGACCGGAATCAGCCCCAGCATTTT. Translating it yields CAISEAADRNQPQHF.

This clone was counted only a few times. V gene TRBV4-1 combines with J gene TRBJ1-1; D is undetermined. The V and J ends lost 4 bases and 1 base respectively, with 13 bases between them. The CDR3 is 15 residues long. Per the germline V gene, CDR1 is MGHRA and CDR2 is YSYEKL. CDR3 amino acids: CASSLLESPNTEAFF. The CDR3 coding sequence is TGCGCCAGCAGCCTACTGGAGAGTCCGAACACTGAAGCTTTCTTT.

The chain links TRBV23-1 to TRBJ1-3, with D unclear. TRBV23-1 is an ORF, with its function uncertain. The germline V and J ends were trimmed by 4 bases and 2 bases, with 6 bases remaining between them. The CDR3 runs to 13 residues. The CDR3 nucleotides read TGCGCCAGCAGTCGAGCACCTGGAAACACCATATATTTT. Protein: CASSRAPGNTIYF.

This chain connects TRBV6-4 to TRBJ1-1; D may be TRBD1 (6 bases). Germline V gene sequence: CDR1 MRHNA, CDR2 SNTAGT. The CDR3 consists of 12 residues. V was pared by 6 bases and J by 3 bases, with 8 bases between. The CDR3 bases are TGTGCCAGCAGGGCAGGGGACACTGAAGCTTTCTTT. This sequence encodes CASRAGDTEAFF.

The chain employs TRBV3-1 (or the pseudogene TRBV3-2) and TRBJ1-2; possible D gene TRBD1, 6 bases. Germline lookup yields CDR1 LGHDT and CDR2 YNNKEL (reference sequence). The V and J ends lost 3 bases and 6 bases respectively, with 11 bases between them. The CDR3 length is 13 residues. The CDR3: CASSHRGGHGYTF. CDR3 coding DNA: TGTGCCAGCAGCCATAGAGGGGGTCATGGCTACACCTTC.

J is TRBJ1-2 and V is TRBV6-5; D not resolved. The CDR3 is made up of 13 amino acids. Germline loops: CDR1 MNHEY, CDR2 SVGAGI. The ends were cut back, 7 bases at V and 8 bases at J, with 17 bases in the middle. The CDR3 nucleotides read TGTGCCAGCACCCCGCCGGCGTACCGCGGCTACACCTTC. It yields the protein CASTPPAYRGYTF.

This chain connects TRBV5-1 to TRBJ1-1; perhaps TRBD1 as D (5 bases). This CDR3 contains 14 residues. The V and J ends lost 4 bases and 0 bases respectively, with 10 bases between them. Germline V lookup: CDR1 SGHRS, CDR2 YFSETQ. In DNA form, the CDR3 reads TGCGCCAGCAGCCCCCTGGGGGTGAACACTGAAGCTTTCTTT. Its translation: CASSPLGVNTEAFF.

The V gene is TRBV6-5, the J gene TRBJ2-1; D is unclear. Germline lookup yields CDR1 MNHEY and CDR2 SVGAGI. The germline V and J ends were trimmed by 0 bases and 8 bases, with 17 bases remaining between them. The CDR3 has 16 amino acids. CDR3 residues: CASSYSQVPRVDEQFF. For the CDR3, the DNA is TGTGCCAGCAGTTACTCACAAGTCCCCCGTGTCGATGAGCAGTTCTTC.

This clone was found a few times. The chain has TRBV28 and TRBJ1-1; TRBD1 aligns across 10 bases. The CDR3 totals 16 residues. CDR1 MDHEN and CDR2 SYDVKM come from the germline V gene. V lost 2 bases and J lost 0; bases outside the gene matches: 3. The CDR3 loop is CASSLRQGALNTEAFF. CDR3 sequence (DNA): TGTGCCAGCAGTTTACGACAGGGGGCGCTGAACACTGAAGCTTTCTTT.

This chain connects TRBV6-1 to TRBJ1-2; D gene unclear. This CDR3 is 16 amino acids long. Germline lookup yields CDR1 MNHNS and CDR2 SASEGT. V lost 2 bases, J lost 4 bases, and 17 bases lay in between. The chain's CDR3 is CASSESPGPAGYGYTF. Written as DNA, the CDR3 is TGTGCCAGCAGTGAATCCCCCGGCCCCGCGGGCTATGGCTACACCTTC.

This chain connects TRBV7-3 to TRBJ2-7; D not resolved. Trimming removed 4 bases from V and 6 bases from J, with 13 bases in between. Germline V gene lookup returns CDR1 SGHTA and CDR2 FQGTGA. The CDR3 consists of 13 residues. The CDR3 loop reads CASSSSAGFEQYF. The CDR3 DNA reads as TGTGCCAGCAGCTCATCGGCCGGGTTCGAGCAGTACTTC.

This chain joins TRBV4-1 and TRBJ1-4; 12 nucleotides align to TRBD1. This CDR3 contains 16 residues. Trimming cost V 5 bases and J 4 bases; bases outside gene matches: 5. Per germline, CDR1 MGHRA and CDR2 YSYEKL. Here the CDR3 DNA reads TGCGCCAGCAGCGGGGGACAGGGGGCGGGTAATGAAAAACTGTTTTTT. Translation gives CASSGGQGAGNEKLFF.

The gene calls are TRBV7-9 and TRBJ2-3; D perhaps matches TRBD1 (5 bases). There are 16 residues in the CDR3. Trimming removed 0 bases from V and 1 base from J, with 11 bases in between. Per germline, CDR1 SEHNR and CDR2 FQNEAQ (reference sequence). CDR3 nucleotide sequence: TGTGCCAGCAGCTTAGCAACAGGTTCTGGCACAGATACGCAGTATTTT. This codes for CASSLATGSGTDTQYF. The whole variable domain, remainder taken from reference TRBV7-9 and TRBJ2-3, is DTGVSQNPRHKITKRGQNVTFRCDPISEHNRLYWYRQTLGQGPEFLTYFQNEAQLEKSRLLSDRFSAERPKGSFSTLEIQRTEQGDSAMYLCASSLATGSGTDTQYFGPGTRLTVL.

The V and J genes are TRBV29-1 and TRBJ1-2; D perhaps matches TRBD1 (5 bases). Germline CDR1 SQVTM, CDR2 ANQGSEA. The V end lost 5 bases, the J end lost 0 bases, and 10 bases lay between the germline ends. There are 13 residues in the CDR3. Written as DNA, the CDR3 is TGCAGCGTTTTGCGGGACTCTAACTATGGCTACACCTTC. The encoded protein is CSVLRDSNYGYTF.

The rearrangement joins TRBV6-5 to TRBJ1-3; 10 bases map to TRBD1. V lost 5 bases to trimming and J lost 4 bases; unmatched junction nucleotides: 5. The CDR3 spans 15 residues. Germline CDR1 reads MNHEY; CDR2 reads SVGAGI. CDR3: CASSPRTGGGNTIYF. The CDR3 DNA is TGTGCCAGCAGTCCCCGGACAGGGGGAGGAAACACCATATATTTT.

Only one count was recorded for this clone. Here the CDR3 reads CASSLGGSGANVLTF. The CDR3 DNA follows: TGTGCCAGCAGCTTAGGGGGGTCCGGGGCCAACGTCCTGACTTTC. The V and J genes are TRBV7-2 and TRBJ2-6; D may be TRBD1 or TRBD2 (5 bases each). Per the germline V gene, CDR1 is SGHTA and CDR2 is FQGNSA. This CDR3 is built from 15 residues. V was clipped by 1 base and J by 4 bases, with 8 bases between them.